Listed below are T cell receptor beta chains from one sample, sequenced in a study of cytomegalovirus exposure and HLA in healthy donors. Produced via immunoSEQ multiplex PCR; TCRdb's table is partial and in-frame only. Of about 170,000 clones detected, almost 75% appear once; the ten largest clones hold approximately 5.4%. Material for sequencing was PBMCs. The receptors were sampled from a woman younger than 30 in good health and CMV-seropositive. Each CDR3 is given without its conserved first and last residue. The order of the fields is D gene, V gene, CDR3 protein. A D gene is named only where the DNA matches it firmly.

>TRBD2|TRBV9
ASSATSGGAINEQF
>TRBD1|TRBV4-1
ASSPRAGGMNTEAF
>.|TRBV5-1
ASSLEGQGSYEQY
>.|TRBV10-3
AITRAANEKLF
>TRBD1|TRBV4-3
ASSQGTGTNSPLH
>TRBD1|TRBV5-4
ASKPQGASTDTQY
>.|TRBV27
ASSFRGSSYNEQF
>TRBD1|TRBV28
ASTLWGQDSDEQF
>TRBD1|TRBV25-1
ASSEGVGTGDSSPLH
>.|TRBV19
ASSIDRGSSYEQY
>TRBD2|TRBV4-1
ASSLLAGGGETQY
>.|TRBV18
ASSGASSGNTIY
>.|TRBV4-2
ASSPISAEPQH
>TRBD2|TRBV27
ASSLVAGVPGEQF
>.|TRBV21-1
ASSPRSGPITEQF
>.|TRBV16
ASSFTQGPGNTIY